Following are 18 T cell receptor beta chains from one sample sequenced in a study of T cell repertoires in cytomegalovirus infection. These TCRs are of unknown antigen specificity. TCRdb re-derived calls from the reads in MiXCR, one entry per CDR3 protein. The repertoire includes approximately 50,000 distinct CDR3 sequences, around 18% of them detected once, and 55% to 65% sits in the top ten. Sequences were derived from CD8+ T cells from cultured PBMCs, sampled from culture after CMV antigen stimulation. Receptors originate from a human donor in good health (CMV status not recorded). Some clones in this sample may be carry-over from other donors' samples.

The CDR3 spells CATSTRPIKTQYF. CDR3 in DNA: TGTGCCACCAGCACGCGCCCAATTAAAACCCAGTACTTC. The chain has TRBV15 and TRBJ2-5; no clear D gene. CDR3 length: 13 residues. Per germline, CDR1 LNHNV and CDR2 YYDKDF (reference sequence). V dropped 4 bases and J dropped 8 bases, with 14 bases sitting between them.

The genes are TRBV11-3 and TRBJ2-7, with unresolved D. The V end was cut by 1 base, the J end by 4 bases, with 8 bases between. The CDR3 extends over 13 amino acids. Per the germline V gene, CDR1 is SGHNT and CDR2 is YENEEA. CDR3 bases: TGTGCCAGCAGCTTAGCAAGGGAATACGAGCAGTACTTC. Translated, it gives CASSLAREYEQYF.

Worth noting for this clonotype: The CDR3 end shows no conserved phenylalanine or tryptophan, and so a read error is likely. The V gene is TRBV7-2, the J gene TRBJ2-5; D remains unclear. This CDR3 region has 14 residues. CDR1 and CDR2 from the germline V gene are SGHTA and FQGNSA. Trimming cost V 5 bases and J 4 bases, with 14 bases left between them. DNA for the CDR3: TGTGCCAGCAGCGCTGGGATTTGGGGAGAGACCCAGTACTTG. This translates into CASSAGIWGETQYL.

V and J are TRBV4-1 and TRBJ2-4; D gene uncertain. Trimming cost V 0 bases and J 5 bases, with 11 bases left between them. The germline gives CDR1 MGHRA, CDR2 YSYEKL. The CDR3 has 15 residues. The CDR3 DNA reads TGCGCCAGCAGCCAAGATGAGGCAGAAGAAAACATTCAGTACTTC. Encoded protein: CASSQDEAEENIQYF.

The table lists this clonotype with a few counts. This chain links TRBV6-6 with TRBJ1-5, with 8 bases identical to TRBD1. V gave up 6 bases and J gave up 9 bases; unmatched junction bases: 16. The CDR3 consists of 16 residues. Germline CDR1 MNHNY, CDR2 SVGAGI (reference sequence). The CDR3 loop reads CASSPRSTGVDWPQHF. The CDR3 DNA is TGTGCCAGCAGCCCTCGATCGACAGGGGTAGACTGGCCCCAGCATTTT.

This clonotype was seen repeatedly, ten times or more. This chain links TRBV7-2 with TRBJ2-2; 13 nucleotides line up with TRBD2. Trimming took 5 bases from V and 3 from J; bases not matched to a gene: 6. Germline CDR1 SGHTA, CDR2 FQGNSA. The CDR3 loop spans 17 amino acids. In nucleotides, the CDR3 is TGTGCCAGCAGCCCACTAGCGGGGGGGCCCGACACCGGGGAGCTGTTTTTT. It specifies CASSPLAGGPDTGELFF.

CDR3 protein: CSARDGGNTEAFF. CDR3 nucleotides: TGCAGTGCTAGAGATGGGGGGAACACTGAAGCTTTCTTT. J is TRBJ1-1 and V is TRBV20-1, with a possible D match to TRBD1 (5 bases). Trimming pared 0 bases from V and 1 base from J, leaving 6 bases between. Germline CDR1 is DFQATT and CDR2 is SNEGSKA (reference sequence). The CDR3 runs to 13 residues.

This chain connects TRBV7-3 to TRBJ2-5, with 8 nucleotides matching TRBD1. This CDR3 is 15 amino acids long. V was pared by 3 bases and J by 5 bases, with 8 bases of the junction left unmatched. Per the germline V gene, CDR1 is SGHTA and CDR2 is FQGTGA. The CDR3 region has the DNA TGTGCCAGCAGCTTGTCAGGGGGCGCCGGGGAGACCCAGTACTTC. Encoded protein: CASSLSGGAGETQYF.

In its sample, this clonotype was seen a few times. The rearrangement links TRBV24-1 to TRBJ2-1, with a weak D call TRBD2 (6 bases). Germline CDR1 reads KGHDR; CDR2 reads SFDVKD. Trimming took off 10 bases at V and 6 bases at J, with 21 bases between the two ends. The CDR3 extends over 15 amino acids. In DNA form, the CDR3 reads TGTGCCACTGGATTCCGGGACTCCACGTTCAATGAGCAGTTCTTC. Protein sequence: CATGFRDSTFNEQFF.

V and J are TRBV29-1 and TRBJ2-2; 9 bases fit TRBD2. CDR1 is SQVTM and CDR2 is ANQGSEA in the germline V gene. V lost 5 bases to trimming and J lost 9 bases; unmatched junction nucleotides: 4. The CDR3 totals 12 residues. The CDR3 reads CSVLAGMRELFF. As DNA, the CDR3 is TGCAGCGTTCTAGCGGGGATGAGGGAGCTGTTTTTT.

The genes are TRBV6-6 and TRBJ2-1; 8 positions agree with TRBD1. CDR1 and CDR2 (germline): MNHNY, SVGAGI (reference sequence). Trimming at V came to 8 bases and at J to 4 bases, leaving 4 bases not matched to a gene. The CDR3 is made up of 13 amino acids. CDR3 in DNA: TGTGCCAGCCAGGGGGCGGAATACAATGAGCAGTTCTTC. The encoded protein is CASQGAEYNEQFF.

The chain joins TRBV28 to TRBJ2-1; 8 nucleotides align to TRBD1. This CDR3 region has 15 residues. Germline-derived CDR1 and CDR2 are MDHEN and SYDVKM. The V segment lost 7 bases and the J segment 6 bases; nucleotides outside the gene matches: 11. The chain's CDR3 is CASNPPDTGGNEQFF. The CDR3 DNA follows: TGTGCCAGCAACCCACCTGACACAGGGGGCAATGAGCAGTTCTTC.

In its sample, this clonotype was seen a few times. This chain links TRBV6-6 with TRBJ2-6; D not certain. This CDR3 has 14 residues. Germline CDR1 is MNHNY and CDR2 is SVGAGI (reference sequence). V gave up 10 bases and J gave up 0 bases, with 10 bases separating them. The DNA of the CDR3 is TGTGCCATGAGACGCGGCTCTGGGGCCAACGTCCTGACTTTC. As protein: CAMRRGSGANVLTF.

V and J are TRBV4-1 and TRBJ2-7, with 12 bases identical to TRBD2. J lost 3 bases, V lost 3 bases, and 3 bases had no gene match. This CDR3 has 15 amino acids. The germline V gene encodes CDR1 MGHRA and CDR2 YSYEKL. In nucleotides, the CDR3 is TGCGCCAGCAGCCATTTGACTAGCGGGAGCTACGAGCAGTACTTC. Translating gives CASSHLTSGSYEQYF.

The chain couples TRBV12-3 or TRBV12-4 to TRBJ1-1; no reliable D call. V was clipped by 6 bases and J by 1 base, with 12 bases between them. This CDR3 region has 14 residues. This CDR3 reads CASSDTWENTEAFF. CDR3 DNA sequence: TGTGCCAGCAGCGACACCTGGGAGAACACTGAAGCTTTCTTT.

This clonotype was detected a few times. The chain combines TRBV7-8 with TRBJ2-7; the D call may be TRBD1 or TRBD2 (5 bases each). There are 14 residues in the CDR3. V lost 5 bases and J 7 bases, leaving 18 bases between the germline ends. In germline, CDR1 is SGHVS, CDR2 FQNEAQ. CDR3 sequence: CASSGGVGLGEQYF. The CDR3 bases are TGTGCCAGCAGCGGGGGTGTGGGTTTGGGAGAGCAGTACTTC.

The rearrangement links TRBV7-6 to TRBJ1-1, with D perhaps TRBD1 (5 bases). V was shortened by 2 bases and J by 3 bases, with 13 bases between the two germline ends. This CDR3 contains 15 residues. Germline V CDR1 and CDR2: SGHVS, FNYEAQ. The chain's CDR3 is CASSLRGRGDTEAFF. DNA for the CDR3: TGTGCCAGCAGCTTACGGGGCCGAGGGGACACTGAAGCTTTCTTT.

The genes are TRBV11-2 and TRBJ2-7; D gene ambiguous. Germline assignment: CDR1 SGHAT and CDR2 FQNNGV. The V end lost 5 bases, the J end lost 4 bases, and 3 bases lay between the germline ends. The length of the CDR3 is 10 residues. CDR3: CASSAYEQYF. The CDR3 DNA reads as TGTGCCAGCAGCGCGTACGAGCAGTACTTC.